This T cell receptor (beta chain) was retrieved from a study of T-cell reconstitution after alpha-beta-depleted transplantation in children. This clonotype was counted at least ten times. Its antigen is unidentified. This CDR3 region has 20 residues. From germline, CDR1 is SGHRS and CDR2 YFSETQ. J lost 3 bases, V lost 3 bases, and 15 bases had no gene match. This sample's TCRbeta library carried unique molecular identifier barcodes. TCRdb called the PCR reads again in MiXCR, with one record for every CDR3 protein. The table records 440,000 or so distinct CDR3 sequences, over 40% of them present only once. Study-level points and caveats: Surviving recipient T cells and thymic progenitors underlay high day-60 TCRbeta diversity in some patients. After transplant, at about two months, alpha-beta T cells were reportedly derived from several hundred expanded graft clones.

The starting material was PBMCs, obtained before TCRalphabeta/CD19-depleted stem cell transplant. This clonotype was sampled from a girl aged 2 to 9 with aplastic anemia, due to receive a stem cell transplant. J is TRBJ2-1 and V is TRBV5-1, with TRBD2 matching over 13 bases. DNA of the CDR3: TGCGCCAGCAGCTCCCCCGGGACTAGCGGGACCGGAAACTTCTACAATGAGCAGTTCTTC. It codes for CASSSPGTSGTGNFYNEQFF.